This T cell receptor beta chain was found in a study of immune cell composition in non-small cell lung cancer. CDR3 length: 10 residues. CDR1 is LNHDA and CDR2 is SQIVND in the germline V gene (reference sequence). The ends were cut back, 10 bases at V and 5 bases at J, with 7 bases in the middle. This clone has only one observation. Sequenced by immunoSEQ multiplex PCR; TCRdb stores in-frame clones only, minus some. The table includes around 10,000 clones, around 68% detected once. The V and J genes are TRBV19 and TRBJ2-3, with no clear D. The specimen sequenced was lung tumor tissue. This receptor was obtained from a human donor with non-small cell lung cancer. The CDR3 loop is CATLKDTQYF. The DNA for the CDR3 is TGTGCCACCCTGAAAGATACGCAGTATTTT.